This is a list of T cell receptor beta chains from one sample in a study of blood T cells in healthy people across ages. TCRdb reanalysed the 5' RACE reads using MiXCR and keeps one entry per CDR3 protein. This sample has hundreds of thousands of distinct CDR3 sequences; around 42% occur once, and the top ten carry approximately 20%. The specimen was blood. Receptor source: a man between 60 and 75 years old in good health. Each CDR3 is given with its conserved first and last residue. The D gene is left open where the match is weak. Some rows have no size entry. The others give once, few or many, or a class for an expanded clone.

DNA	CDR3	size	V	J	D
TGCAGTGCTGTCCCGACAGGGCGAGGGTATTACGAGCAGTACTTC	CSAVPTGRGYYEQYF	few	TRBV20-1	TRBJ2-7	TRBD1
TGTGCCAGCTCACCACCGATCCAGATGGGAGATACGCAGTATTTT	CASSPPIQMGDTQYF	NA	TRBV18	TRBJ2-3	NA
TGTGCCATCAGTGACAGGGGTAATGGCTACACCTTC	CAISDRGNGYTF	few	TRBV10-3	TRBJ1-2	NA
TGCAGTGCTAGAGATCGGGACCTTAGCTCCTACGAGCAGTACTTC	CSARDRDLSSYEQYF	NA	TRBV20-1	TRBJ2-7	NA
TGTGCCAGCAGGGGACCGGGACTAAGCACAGATACGCAGTATTTT	CASRGPGLSTDTQYF	NA	TRBV7-2	TRBJ2-3	TRBD2
TGTGCCAGCAGCCCACAGGGAGGTCTTGGCTATGGCTACACCTTC	CASSPQGGLGYGYTF	NA	TRBV5-5	TRBJ1-2	NA
TGCAGTGCTCGTGCCTCAGGGGGCATCGGATCACCCCTCCACTTT	CSARASGGIGSPLHF	many	TRBV20-1	TRBJ1-6	TRBD1
TGCAGCGGGGGGGAGGGACATTCGAACACTGAAGCTTTCTTT	CSGGEGHSNTEAFF	NA	TRBV29-1	TRBJ1-1	NA
TGCAGTGCTAGAGCCTACAGGTCGAACACTGAAGCTTTCTTT	CSARAYRSNTEAFF	NA	TRBV20-1	TRBJ1-1	NA
TGTGCCAGCAGACCTTTCAGCCCCTACGAGCAGTACTTC	CASRPFSPYEQYF	NA	TRBV7-9	TRBJ2-7	NA
TGCAGTGCTAGAGATTCCCGAGTTGGGAATGAGCAGTTCTTC	CSARDSRVGNEQFF	few	TRBV20-1	TRBJ2-1	NA
TGTGCCAGCAGCAGTACAGGGGGCTCTGGGGCCAACGTCCTGACTTTC	CASSSTGGSGANVLTF	NA	TRBV7-3	TRBJ2-6	TRBD1
TGTGCCAGCAGTACGGACAGGGGATACGGCTACACCTTC	CASSTDRGYGYTF	NA	TRBV12-3/TRBV12-4	TRBJ1-2	TRBD1
TGTGCCAGCAGCTTAGACCGGACAGCCTATGGCTACACCTTC	CASSLDRTAYGYTF	NA	TRBV11-2	TRBJ1-2	NA
TGTGCCAGCAGCTTGGGGTGGGAAAAACTGTTTTTT	CASSLGWEKLFF	NA	TRBV7-8	TRBJ1-4	NA
TGTGCCAGCACCTCTAGTGGGCTCGATACGCAGTATTTT	CASTSSGLDTQYF	NA	TRBV6-2/TRBV6-3	TRBJ2-3	NA
TGTGCCAGCAGTTTATCGTGGGGGGCAGGCAATGAGCAGTTCTTC	CASSLSWGAGNEQFF	few	TRBV28	TRBJ2-1	NA
TGTGCCAGCAGCACGTCACCGGGACAGAATGAAAAACTGTTTTTT	CASSTSPGQNEKLFF	many	TRBV7-2	TRBJ1-4	TRBD1
TGTGCCACCAGTGAGACTAGGGGGGCCAACCAAGAGACCCAGTACTTC	CATSETRGANQETQYF	few	TRBV24-1	TRBJ2-5	NA
TGTGCCAACAGTTACGATTTTGCGGGGTCTAGCACAGATACGCAGTATTTT	CANSYDFAGSSTDTQYF	NA	TRBV6-2/TRBV6-3	TRBJ2-3	NA
TGCAGCGTAGGACCGGACAGGGGAAAGCCCCAGCATTTT	CSVGPDRGKPQHF	NA	TRBV29-1	TRBJ1-5	TRBD1
TGCGCCAGCAGCGCGGGACAGGGTACGCCAGATACGCAGTATTTT	CASSAGQGTPDTQYF	NA	TRBV5-1	TRBJ2-3	TRBD1
TGTGCCAGCAGTTCACATTGGACAGGGAGGTCGGAGACCCAGTACTTC	CASSSHWTGRSETQYF	once	TRBV28	TRBJ2-5	TRBD1
TGTGCCAGCAGTGCGTCGAGGGGGCCTAGGGAGACCCAGTACTTC	CASSASRGPRETQYF	NA	TRBV25-1	TRBJ2-5	TRBD1
TGCGCCAGCAGCCAAACAGGGTCGGCAAACACCATATATTTT	CASSQTGSANTIYF	NA	TRBV4-3	TRBJ1-3	NA
TGTGCCAGCAGCTTAGTGGCGGCAGCTACCTACAATGAGCAGTACTTC	CASSLVAAATYNEQYF	once	TRBV7-9	TRBJ2-7	NA
TGTGCCACCGTGTTAGGGATCTATGGCTACACCTTC	CATVLGIYGYTF	NA	TRBV13	TRBJ1-2	NA